This T cell receptor (beta chain) was captured by sequencing in a study of T cells expressing NK-cell markers. Study-wide background: Source material for TCR beta repertoires consisted of sorted CD3+CD56+NKG2C+, CD3+CD56+NKG2C- and CD3+CD56-NKG2C+ T cells.

TCRdb re-called the 5' RACE reads; one entry per CDR3 protein, DNA not given. The table for this sample gives 150,000 or so distinct CDR3 sequences. Sequencing was performed on blood T cells: a sorted CD56 or NKG2C T cell subset, CD4+ or CD8+ T cells, or bulk PBMC T cells (not recorded which). The TCR originated in a woman aged 18 to 75 in good health.

CDR3: CSARKGMLTGELFF. The chain is built from TRBV20-1 and TRBJ2-2; there is no DNA to check the TCRdb D call of TRBD1. Germline V gives CDR1 DFQATT, CDR2 SNEGSKA (reference sequence). The CDR3 totals 14 residues.